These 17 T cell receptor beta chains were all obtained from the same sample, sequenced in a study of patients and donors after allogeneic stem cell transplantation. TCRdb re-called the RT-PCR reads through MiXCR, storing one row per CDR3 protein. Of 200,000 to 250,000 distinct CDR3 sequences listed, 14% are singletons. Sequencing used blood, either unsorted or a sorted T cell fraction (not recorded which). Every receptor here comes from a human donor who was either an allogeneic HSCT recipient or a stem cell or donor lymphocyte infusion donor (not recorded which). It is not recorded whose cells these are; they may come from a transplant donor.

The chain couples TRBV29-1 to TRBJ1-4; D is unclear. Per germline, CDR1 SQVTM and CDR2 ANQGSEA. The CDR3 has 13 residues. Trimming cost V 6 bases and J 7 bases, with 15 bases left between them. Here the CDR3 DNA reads TGCAGCGTCCTGTACACTGTCGGTGAAAAACTGTTTTTT. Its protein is CSVLYTVGEKLFF. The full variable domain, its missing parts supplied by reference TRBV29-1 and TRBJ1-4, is SAVISQKPSRDICQRGTSLTIQCQVDSQVTMMFWYRQQPGQSLTLIATANQGSEATYESGFVIDKFPISRPNLTFSTLTVSNMSPEDSSIYLCSVLYTVGEKLFFGSGTQLSVL.

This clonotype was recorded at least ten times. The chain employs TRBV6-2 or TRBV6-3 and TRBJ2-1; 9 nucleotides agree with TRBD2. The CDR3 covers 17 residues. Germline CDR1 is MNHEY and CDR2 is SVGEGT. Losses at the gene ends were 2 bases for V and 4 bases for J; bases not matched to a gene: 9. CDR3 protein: CASSYLASGNLYNEQFF. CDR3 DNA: TGTGCCAGCAGTTACCTGGCTAGCGGGAACTTATACAATGAGCAGTTCTTC.

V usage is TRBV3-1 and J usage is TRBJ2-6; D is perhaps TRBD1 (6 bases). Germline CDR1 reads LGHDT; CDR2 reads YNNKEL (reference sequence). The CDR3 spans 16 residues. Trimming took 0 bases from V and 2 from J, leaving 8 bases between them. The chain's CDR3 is CASSQDTGTGANVLTF. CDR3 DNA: TGTGCCAGCAGCCAAGATACAGGGACTGGGGCCAACGTCCTGACTTTC.

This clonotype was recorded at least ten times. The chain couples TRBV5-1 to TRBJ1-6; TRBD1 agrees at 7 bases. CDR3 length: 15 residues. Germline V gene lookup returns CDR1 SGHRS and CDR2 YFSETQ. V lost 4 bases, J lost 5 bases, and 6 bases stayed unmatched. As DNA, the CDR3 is TGCGCCAGCAGCCCCGGGACAGCGGATAATTCACCCCTCCACTTT. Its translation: CASSPGTADNSPLHF.

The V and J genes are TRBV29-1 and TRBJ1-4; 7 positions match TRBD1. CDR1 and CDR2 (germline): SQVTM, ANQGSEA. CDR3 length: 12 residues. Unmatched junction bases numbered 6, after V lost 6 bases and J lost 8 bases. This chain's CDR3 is CSVGYRGEKLFF. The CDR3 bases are TGCAGCGTGGGTTACAGGGGCGAAAAACTGTTTTTT.

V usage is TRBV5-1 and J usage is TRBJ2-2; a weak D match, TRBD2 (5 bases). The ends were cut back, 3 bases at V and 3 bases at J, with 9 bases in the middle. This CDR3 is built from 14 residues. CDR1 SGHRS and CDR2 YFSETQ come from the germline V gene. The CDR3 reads CASSSEGYTGELFF. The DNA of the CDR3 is TGCGCCAGCAGCTCAGAGGGATACACCGGGGAGCTGTTTTTT.

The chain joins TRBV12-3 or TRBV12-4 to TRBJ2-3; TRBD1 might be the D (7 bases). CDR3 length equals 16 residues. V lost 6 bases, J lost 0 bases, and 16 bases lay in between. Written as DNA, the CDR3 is TGTGCCAGCAGGACGGCGACAGGGACTAGCACAGATACGCAGTATTTT. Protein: CASRTATGTSTDTQYF.

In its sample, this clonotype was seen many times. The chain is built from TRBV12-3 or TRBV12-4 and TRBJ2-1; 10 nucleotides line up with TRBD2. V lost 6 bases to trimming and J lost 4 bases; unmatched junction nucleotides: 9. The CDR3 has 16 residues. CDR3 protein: CASRNGPGLAYNEQFF. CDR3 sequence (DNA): TGTGCCAGCAGGAACGGACCGGGACTAGCGTACAATGAGCAGTTCTTC.

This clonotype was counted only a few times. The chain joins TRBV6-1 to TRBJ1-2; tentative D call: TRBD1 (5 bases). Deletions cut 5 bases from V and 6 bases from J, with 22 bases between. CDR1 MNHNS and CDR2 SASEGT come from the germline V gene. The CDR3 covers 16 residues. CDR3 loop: CASSTVLEGPRDGYTF. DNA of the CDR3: TGTGCCAGCAGTACGGTACTCGAGGGACCCCGAGATGGCTACACCTTC.

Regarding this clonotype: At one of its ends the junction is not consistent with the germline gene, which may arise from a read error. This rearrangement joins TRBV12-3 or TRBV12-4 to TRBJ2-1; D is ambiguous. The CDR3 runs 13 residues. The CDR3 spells CVSLPTTYNEQSF. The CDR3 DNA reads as TGTGTTTCCCTCCCGACCACCTACAATGAGCAGTCCTTC.

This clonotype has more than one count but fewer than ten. The CDR3 DNA sequence: TGTGCCAGCAGTGTCGGGACAGGGGGCGAATCACCCCTCCACTTT. Residues: CASSVGTGGESPLHF. The chain has TRBV6-4 and TRBJ1-6; 12 nucleotides match TRBD1. The CDR3 is made up of 15 amino acids. The ends lost 4 bases at V and 10 bases at J; junction bases unmatched: 5. Germline V gives CDR1 MRHNA, CDR2 SNTAGT.

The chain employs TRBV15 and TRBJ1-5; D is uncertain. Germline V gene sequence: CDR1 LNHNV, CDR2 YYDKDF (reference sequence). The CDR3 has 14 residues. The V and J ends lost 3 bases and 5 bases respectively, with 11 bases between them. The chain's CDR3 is CATSSNRGDQPQHF. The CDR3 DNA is TGTGCCACCAGCAGTAATCGCGGGGATCAGCCCCAGCATTTT.

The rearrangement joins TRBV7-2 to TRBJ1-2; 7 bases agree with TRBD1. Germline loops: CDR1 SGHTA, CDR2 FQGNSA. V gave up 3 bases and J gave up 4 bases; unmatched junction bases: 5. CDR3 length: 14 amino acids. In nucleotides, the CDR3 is TGTGCCAGCAGCTTTGACAGGGCGACCTATGGCTACACCTTC. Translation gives CASSFDRATYGYTF.

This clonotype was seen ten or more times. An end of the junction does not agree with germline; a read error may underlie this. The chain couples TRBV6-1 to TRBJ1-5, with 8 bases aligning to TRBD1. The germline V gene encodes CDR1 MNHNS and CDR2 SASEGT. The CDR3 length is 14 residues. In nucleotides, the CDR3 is TGTGCCAGTAGTGAGACAGGGGGCAATCAGCCCCAGCATTTT. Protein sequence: CASSETGGNQPQHF.

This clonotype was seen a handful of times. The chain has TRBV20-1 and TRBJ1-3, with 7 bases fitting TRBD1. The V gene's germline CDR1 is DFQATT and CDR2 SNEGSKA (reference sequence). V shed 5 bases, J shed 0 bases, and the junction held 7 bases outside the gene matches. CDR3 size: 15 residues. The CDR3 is CSAGGQTNSGNTIYF. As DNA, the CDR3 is TGCAGTGCTGGGGGACAGACTAACTCTGGAAACACCATATATTTT.

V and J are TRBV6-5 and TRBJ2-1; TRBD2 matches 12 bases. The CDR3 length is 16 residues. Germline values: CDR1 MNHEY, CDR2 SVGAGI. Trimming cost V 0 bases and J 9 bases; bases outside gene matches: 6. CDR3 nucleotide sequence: TGTGCCAGCAGTTACTCGGGGACTAGCGGGTATGGTGAGCAGTTCTTC. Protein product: CASSYSGTSGYGEQFF.

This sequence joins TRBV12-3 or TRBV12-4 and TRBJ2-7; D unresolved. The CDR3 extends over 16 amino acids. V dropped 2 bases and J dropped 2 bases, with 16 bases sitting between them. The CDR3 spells CASSLMAGGRPYEQYF. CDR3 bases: TGTGCCAGCAGTTTAATGGCAGGTGGCCGTCCCTACGAGCAGTACTTC.